This T cell receptor beta chain was obtained from a study of CD8 T cells in Susac syndrome. Study findings and constraints: The TCR sequencing and HLA analysis in the study involved a relatively small number of individuals, as the study acknowledged.

After extraction with the RNeasy kit, about 0.45 to 1 ug of the RNA was reverse transcribed using random hexamers. Using its own MiXCR run on the immunoSEQ multiplex PCR reads, TCRdb lists one record per CDR3 protein. The data hold nearly 200,000 distinct CDR3 sequences, with 90% to 95% observed a single time. For this clonotype: The antigen is undetermined.

Germline CDR1 SEHNR, CDR2 FQNEAQ (reference sequence). V was pared by 2 bases and J by 4 bases, with 8 bases between. The CDR3 runs 13 residues. This chain connects TRBV7-9 to TRBJ1-1, with D unclear. The receptor was isolated from a human donor with multiple sclerosis. The specimen was CD4+ T cells from PBMCs. CDR3 region: CASSLLGITEAFF. The CDR3 DNA sequence: TGTGCCAGCAGCTTACTGGGGATCACTGAAGCTTTCTTT.